The following is a TCR beta chain sequence with its context. From germline, CDR1 is SNHLY and CDR2 FYNNEI. Trimming cost V 6 bases and J 3 bases; bases outside gene matches: 0. This CDR3 contains 13 residues. This entry is derived from a study of cytomegalovirus exposure and HLA in healthy donors. This PCR relied on a set of 60 Vbeta primers and 13 Jbeta primers. Clones were read by immunoSEQ multiplex PCR, and TCRdb kept only the in-frame ones, dropping some. Here the sample spans about 120,000 clones, 60% to 75% being singletons. The chain has TRBV2 and TRBJ1-1, with 11 bases aligning to TRBD1. The sequenced material came from PBMCs. This receptor was taken from a woman aged 40 to 49 in good health and CMV-seropositive. For the CDR3, the DNA is TGTGCCAGCAGGGACAGGGGGCACACTGAAGCTTTCTTT. It is translated as CASRDRGHTEAFF.